This T cell receptor beta chain comes out of a study of T-cell memory formation after mild COVID-19. This clonotype turned up a few times. Antigen specificity is unknown. Germline assignment: CDR1 MNHEY and CDR2 SVGEGT. Trimming shortened V by 8 bases and J by 0 bases, and 10 bases separated the two germline ends. The CDR3 contains 13 residues. Using its own MiXCR run on the 5' RACE reads, TCRdb lists one record per CDR3 protein. The sample gives about 360,000 distinct CDR3 sequences, 13% to 15% of which show up once; less than 25% is in the top ten. Study results and limitations: Those CD4+ clones that contracted were mainly in CM and EM (CD8+ ones in EMRA).

The J gene is TRBJ1-1, the V gene TRBV6-2 or TRBV6-3, with D unclear. Sequenced material: PBMCs or a T cell subset sorted from them (not recorded which). This TCR came from a man between 18 and 29 years old who had mild COVID-19 (a few samples of this study predate the infection). Cell type and time point are not known. The DNA of the CDR3 is TGTGCCAGCCATCGGACGGTGAACACTGAAGCTTTCTTT. Protein sequence: CASHRTVNTEAFF.